The rows below give T cell receptor beta chains drawn from one sample of a study of read filtering for tumor transcriptome and immune sequencing. TCRdb itself ran the reads through MiXCR, one entry per CDR3 protein. The profile shows around 140,000 distinct CDR3 sequences, 13% of them singletons. Sequenced sample: a population of CD138-negative cells sorted from bone marrow. The receptor source for this set is a donor aged 40 or older with multiple myeloma. Each CDR3 is given without its conserved first and last residue.

TRBV20-1	TRBJ2-7	SAQRSGPTYEQY
TRBV12-3/TRBV12-4	TRBJ1-4	ASSLNNEKLF
TRBV5-6	TRBJ1-4	ASSLNRGLNEKLF
TRBV11-3	TRBJ2-1	ASSSDGFYNEQF
TRBV29-1	TRBJ2-1	SVEIWDSHYNEQF
TRBV6-6	TRBJ1-5	ASSYRVATDNQPQH
TRBV7-2	TRBJ2-3	ASSPGTSSSTDTQY
TRBV5-6	TRBJ1-5	ASSLTLGGHGNQPQH
TRBV20-1	TRBJ1-1	SAQGGMNTEAF
TRBV6-1	TRBJ2-2	ASSEAGDRSTGELF
TRBV3-1	TRBJ2-7	ASKTSGRYEQY
TRBV11-2	TRBJ2-1	ASSFGTSYNEQF
TRBV15	TRBJ2-5	ATSRDTLARAETQY
TRBV6-4	TRBJ1-2	ASSQDWQRANYGYT
TRBV30	TRBJ1-5	AWSVYRTGVNQPQH
TRBV28	TRBJ2-7	ASSFSLAGLSYEQY
TRBV29-1	TRBJ1-1	SVGQDEAF
TRBV10-3	TRBJ1-5	AISESSGSNQPQH
TRBV7-2	TRBJ2-1	ASSSGQFNEQF
TRBV29-1	TRBJ2-1	SVDRIYNEQF
TRBV10-3	TRBJ2-7	AISEEATYYEQY
TRBV24-1	TRBJ2-1	ATSDSGLAGFYNEQF
TRBV5-1	TRBJ2-1	ASSRNSGSENEQF
TRBV20-1	TRBJ2-5	SARGTAKGETQY
TRBV4-3	TRBJ2-1	ASSPWTSGRANEQF
TRBV20-1	TRBJ2-7	SARVGELGYEQY
TRBV18	TRBJ2-7	ASSPNSGDEQY
TRBV7-9	TRBJ2-1	ASSFAQGNNEQF
TRBV30	TRBJ2-1	AWSVHLAGGYNEQF
TRBV20-1	TRBJ2-5	SAPGQGQETQY
TRBV7-2	TRBJ2-1	ASSLGWGTGGYREQF
TRBV12-3/TRBV12-4	TRBJ2-5	ASRLSLAAQETQY
TRBV6-6	TRBJ2-1	ASSDLGGSYNEQF
TRBV7-3	TRBJ2-1	ASSLRGQEAGSYNEQF
TRBV2	TRBJ2-1	ASSARVTSGSSNEQF
TRBV4-3	TRBJ1-2	ASSSATDSSSYGYT
TRBV12-3/TRBV12-4	TRBJ1-1	ASRDRAGAEAF
TRBV10-3	TRBJ2-1	AISEGTSGNEQF
TRBV4-1	TRBJ2-7	ASSLRTGGNEQY
TRBV24-1	TRBJ1-1	ATSAATGGKTEAF
TRBV18	TRBJ1-3	ASSPAQGTGNTIY